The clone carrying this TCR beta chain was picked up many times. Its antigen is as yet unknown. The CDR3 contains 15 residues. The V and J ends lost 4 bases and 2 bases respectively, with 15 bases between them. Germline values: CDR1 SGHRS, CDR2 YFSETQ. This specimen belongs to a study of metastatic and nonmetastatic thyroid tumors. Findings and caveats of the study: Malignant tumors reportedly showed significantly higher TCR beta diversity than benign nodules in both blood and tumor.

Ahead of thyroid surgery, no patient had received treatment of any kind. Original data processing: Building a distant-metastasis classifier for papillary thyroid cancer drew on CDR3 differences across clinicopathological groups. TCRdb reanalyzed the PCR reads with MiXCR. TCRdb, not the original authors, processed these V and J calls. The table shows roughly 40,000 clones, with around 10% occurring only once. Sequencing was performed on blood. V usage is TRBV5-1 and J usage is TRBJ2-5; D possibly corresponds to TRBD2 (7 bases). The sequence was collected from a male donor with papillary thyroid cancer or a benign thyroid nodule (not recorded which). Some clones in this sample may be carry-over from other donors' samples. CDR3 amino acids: CASSPGRGAQETQYF. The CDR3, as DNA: TGCGCCAGCAGCCCGGGACGGGGGGCGCAAGAGACCCAGTACTTC.